This T cell receptor (beta chain) was identified in a study of OX40 agonist ivuxolimab in advanced cancers. The wider study: Patients were dosed intravenously with ivuxolimab at 0.01 to 10 mg/kg every 2 weeks. With a range of about 20 to 79, age averaged approximately 54 years, and 75% to 90% were male. Hepatocellular carcinoma, melanoma, renal cell or head and neck cancer affected the dose-escalation patients.

Germline lookup yields CDR1 MNHNS and CDR2 SASEGT. This CDR3 has 12 amino acids. Trimming stripped 6 bases from V and 3 bases from J, with 8 bases between. Profiled with immunoSEQ multiplex PCR; TCRdb holds only in-frame clones, not every one. The repertoire has some 77,000 clones, about 83% of them found once; the top ten carry 0.76%. The receptor was isolated from an adult with an advanced solid tumor such as melanoma, head and neck, liver or kidney cancer. The V call is TRBV6-1, the J call TRBJ1-2; D unresolved. The sample here was CD4+ or CD8+ T cells sorted from blood, taken in a trial of the OX40 agonist ivuxolimab. The CDR3, as DNA: TGTGCCAGCAGAAGGGTCGACTATGGCTACACCTTC. Translated: CASRRVDYGYTF.